Below, 22 T cell receptor beta chains from the same sample are listed, as sequenced in a study of cytomegalovirus exposure and HLA in healthy donors. Produced via immunoSEQ multiplex PCR; TCRdb's table is partial and in-frame only. The table lists around 93,000 clones, less than 85% of them singletons, with around 20% in the top ten. The sample was PBMCs. The origin of the receptors is a man aged 18-30 years in good health and CMV-seropositive.

The chain is built from TRBV19 and TRBJ1-5, with 9 bases fitting TRBD1. Germline loops: CDR1 LNHDA, CDR2 SQIVND (reference sequence). Trimming removed 6 bases from V and 4 bases from J; junction bases left unmatched: 7. This CDR3 is built from 15 residues. CDR3 nucleotide sequence: TGTGCCAGTAGATGGACAGGGGCGCCGAATCAGCCCCAGCATTTT. Translating gives CASRWTGAPNQPQHF.

The chain couples TRBV6-5 to TRBJ1-4, with 9 bases fitting TRBD1. The CDR3 runs to 15 residues. CDR1 MNHEY and CDR2 SVGAGI come from the germline V gene. The junction had 8 bases not matched to a gene; V was cut back by 2 bases and J by 10 bases. CDR3 bases: TGTGCCAGCAGTTACGGGGGACAGGGTTTGGGAAAACTGTTTTTT. Protein: CASSYGGQGLGKLFF.

With regard to this clone: The junction and the germline gene differ at one end; a read error may be behind it. The rearrangement joins TRBV6-5 to TRBJ1-3; D ambiguous. The CDR3 extends over 13 amino acids. In germline, CDR1 is MNHEY, CDR2 SVGAGI. In nucleotides, the CDR3 is TGCGCTACCTCCCTTGTCTCTGGAAACACCATATATTTT. Its protein is CATSLVSGNTIYF.

V usage is TRBV9 and J usage is TRBJ1-2; 8 bases map to TRBD1. The germline V gene encodes CDR1 SGDLS and CDR2 YYNGEE. The CDR3 contains 13 residues. V shed 4 bases, J shed 7 bases, and the junction held 6 bases outside the gene matches. Written as DNA, the CDR3 is TGTGCCAGCAGCCCAGGACAGGGACGTGGCTACACCTTC. It specifies CASSPGQGRGYTF. The variable domain in full, completed from reference TRBV9 and TRBJ1-2, reads DSGVTQTPKHLITATGQRVTLRCSPRSGDLSVYWYQQSLDQGLQFLIQYYNGEERAKGNILERFSAQQFPDLHSELNLSSLELGDSALYFCASSPGQGRGYTFGSGTRLTVV.

The chain is built from TRBV11-2 and TRBJ2-1; 10 bases line up with TRBD2. J lost 2 bases, V lost 5 bases, and 3 bases had no gene match. CDR3 length: 15 residues. The germline CDR1 and CDR2 sequences are SGHAT and FQNNGV. DNA for the CDR3: TGTGCCAGCAGCCTCGGGACTAGCGCCTACAATGAGCAGTTCTTC. Translation: CASSLGTSAYNEQFF.

The rearrangement uses TRBV4-1 and TRBJ2-1; weak D call: TRBD2 (5 bases). Germline V gene sequence: CDR1 MGHRA, CDR2 YSYEKL. The CDR3 is 16 amino acids. V was pared by 4 bases and J by 2 bases, with 15 bases between. CDR3 coding DNA: TGCGCCAGCAGCCCTCTAGCTGGGGTACCCTACAATGAGCAGTTCTTC. Encoded protein: CASSPLAGVPYNEQFF.

V gene TRBV4-1 combines with J gene TRBJ1-2, with 7 bases aligning to TRBD1. From germline, CDR1 is MGHRA and CDR2 YSYEKL. CDR3 size: 15 residues. V dropped 3 bases and J dropped 2; count of bases not matched to a gene: 6. For the CDR3, the DNA is TGCGCCAGCAGCCAGCCCGGGACAGCAAACTATGGCTACACCTTC. Translated, it gives CASSQPGTANYGYTF.

The J gene is TRBJ2-7, the V gene TRBV4-1; 8 positions match TRBD1. The CDR3 runs 15 residues. V lost 4 bases, J lost 0 bases, and 5 bases stayed unmatched. Germline assignment: CDR1 MGHRA and CDR2 YSYEKL. Here the CDR3 reads CASSPGDRSSYEQYV. DNA of the CDR3: TGCGCCAGCAGCCCAGGGGACAGGAGCTCCTACGAGCAGTACGTC.

The J gene is TRBJ2-7, the V gene TRBV7-9; D remains unclear. Trimming took 1 base from V and 2 from J, leaving 12 bases between them. Per the germline V gene, CDR1 is SEHNR and CDR2 is FQNEAQ (reference sequence). This CDR3 region has 15 residues. CDR3 residues: CASSLETGYPYEQYF. The CDR3 coding sequence is TGTGCCAGCAGCTTAGAAACCGGGTACCCCTACGAGCAGTACTTC.

The chain employs TRBV5-1 and TRBJ2-7; no clear D. This CDR3 is 12 amino acids long. V was pared by 1 base and J by 4 bases, with 6 bases between. Germline V CDR1 and CDR2: SGHRS, YFSETQ. The CDR3 protein is CASSLYGYEQYF. The CDR3 DNA follows: TGCGCCAGCAGCTTGTACGGTTACGAGCAGTACTTC.

The chain joins TRBV5-1 to TRBJ2-7; 9 bases fit TRBD1. With 4 bases clipped from V and 2 bases from J, the junction kept 13 bases outside the gene matches. Looked up from germline, CDR1 is SGHRS and CDR2 is YFSETQ. The CDR3 consists of 17 residues. This CDR3 reads CASSPRAGTGIPYEQYF. CDR3 DNA sequence: TGCGCCAGCAGCCCTAGAGCCGGGACAGGGATCCCCTACGAGCAGTACTTC.

This clone was seen many times. The rearrangement uses TRBV4-2 and TRBJ2-2; D may be TRBD2 (6 bases). CDR3 length: 16 residues. CDR1 and CDR2 (germline): LGHNA, YNFKEQ. V lost 0 bases and J lost 6, with 14 bases in between. CDR3 coding DNA: TGTGCCAGCAGCCAAGAGGAGGGTAGCATCGCCGGGGAGCTGTTTTTT. Its translation: CASSQEEGSIAGELFF.

The rearrangement uses TRBV6-5 and TRBJ1-2; the D is unclear. CDR1 and CDR2 (germline): MNHEY, SVGAGI. Trimming took off 2 bases at V and 3 bases at J, with 16 bases between the two ends. The CDR3 runs 16 residues. The CDR3 loop is CASSYGLGGWDYGYTF. CDR3 in DNA: TGTGCCAGCAGTTACGGACTGGGCGGGTGGGACTATGGCTACACCTTC.

V is TRBV7-2 and J is TRBJ2-3; weak D call: TRBD2 (5 bases). CDR1 and CDR2 (germline): SGHTA, FQGNSA. The CDR3 sequence is 12 residues long. The ends were cut back, 1 base at V and 6 bases at J, with 5 bases in the middle. CDR3 sequence: CASSLGRDTQYF. For the CDR3, the DNA is TGTGCCAGCAGCTTAGGGAGGGATACGCAGTATTTT. The entire variable domain, with the rest obtained from reference TRBV7-2 and TRBJ2-3, is as follows: GAGVSQSPSNKVTEKGKDVELRCDPISGHTALYWYRQSLGQGLEFLIYFQGNSAPDKSGLPSDRFSAERTGGSVSTLTIQRTQQEDSAVYLCASSLGRDTQYFGPGTRLTVL.

The V gene is TRBV6-5, the J gene TRBJ1-3, with TRBD1 as a possible D gene (5 bases). With 5 bases removed from V and 5 bases from J, the gap between germline ends came to 13 bases. The germline V gene encodes CDR1 MNHEY and CDR2 SVGAGI. The CDR3 sequence is 14 residues long. The DNA for the CDR3 is TGTGCCAGCAGTGGTCAGGGAGGACGAAACACCATATATTTT. Protein product: CASSGQGGRNTIYF.

This chain links TRBV2 with TRBJ1-3, with D uncertain. V was shortened by 4 bases and J by 7 bases, with 5 bases between the two germline ends. Looked up from germline, CDR1 is SNHLY and CDR2 is FYNNEI. CDR3 length: 11 amino acids. The CDR3 loop reads CASSVSNTIYF. CDR3 nucleotides: TGTGCCAGCAGTGTATCTAACACCATATATTTT.

This sequence joins TRBV25-1 and TRBJ1-2; 7 nucleotides line up with TRBD1. Germline CDR1 MGHDK, CDR2 SYGVNS. The CDR3 is 14 amino acids. J was trimmed by 5 bases and V by 1 base; bases with no gene match: 4. The CDR3 DNA follows: TGTGCCAGCAGTGAATTAGACAGGGCATATGGCTACACCTTC. It codes for CASSELDRAYGYTF.

This clone was recorded only once. V gene TRBV18 combines with J gene TRBJ2-5, with TRBD1 as a possible D gene (6 bases). Germline V gives CDR1 KGHSH, CDR2 LQKENI. V was clipped by 3 bases and J by 5 bases, with 13 bases between them. CDR3 length: 14 residues. The CDR3: CASSPGQGQETQYF. CDR3 nucleotide sequence: TGTGCCAGCTCACCCGGGCAGGGGCAGGAGACCCAGTACTTC.

This sequence joins TRBV13 and TRBJ2-1, with TRBD2 matching over 15 bases. CDR3 length equals 17 residues. Per the germline V gene, CDR1 is PRHDT and CDR2 is FYEKMQ (reference sequence). V dropped 0 bases and J dropped 8; count of bases not matched to a gene: 5. CDR3 sequence reads: CASSLGRTSGGGDEQFF. Written as DNA, the CDR3 is TGTGCCAGCAGCTTAGGCAGGACTAGCGGGGGGGGCGATGAGCAGTTCTTC.

This sequence joins TRBV27 and TRBJ1-1; tentative D call: TRBD1 (6 bases). V lost 0 bases and J 1 base, leaving 18 bases between the germline ends. CDR3 length: 18 residues. Germline V CDR1 and CDR2: MNHEY, SMNVEV (reference sequence). The CDR3 is CASSLSNTAGAGNTEAFF. For the CDR3, the DNA is TGTGCCAGCAGTTTATCCAATACAGCAGGGGCAGGGAACACTGAAGCTTTCTTT.

This chain joins TRBV9 and TRBJ2-7, with TRBD1 as a possible D gene (6 bases). CDR1 and CDR2 (germline): SGDLS, YYNGEE. The CDR3 runs to 14 residues. Trimming cost V 2 bases and J 6 bases, with 15 bases left between them. The CDR3 loop is CASSVSRGLIEQYF. CDR3 DNA sequence: TGTGCCAGCAGCGTCTCCAGGGGCCTCATCGAGCAGTACTTC.

V usage is TRBV6-5 and J usage is TRBJ1-2; D unclear. This CDR3 has 14 residues. V lost 2 bases and J lost 0, with 7 bases in between. The germline gives CDR1 MNHEY, CDR2 SVGAGI. The CDR3 region is CASSYLGANYGYTF. The CDR3, as DNA: TGTGCCAGCAGTTACCTCGGGGCTAACTATGGCTACACCTTC.